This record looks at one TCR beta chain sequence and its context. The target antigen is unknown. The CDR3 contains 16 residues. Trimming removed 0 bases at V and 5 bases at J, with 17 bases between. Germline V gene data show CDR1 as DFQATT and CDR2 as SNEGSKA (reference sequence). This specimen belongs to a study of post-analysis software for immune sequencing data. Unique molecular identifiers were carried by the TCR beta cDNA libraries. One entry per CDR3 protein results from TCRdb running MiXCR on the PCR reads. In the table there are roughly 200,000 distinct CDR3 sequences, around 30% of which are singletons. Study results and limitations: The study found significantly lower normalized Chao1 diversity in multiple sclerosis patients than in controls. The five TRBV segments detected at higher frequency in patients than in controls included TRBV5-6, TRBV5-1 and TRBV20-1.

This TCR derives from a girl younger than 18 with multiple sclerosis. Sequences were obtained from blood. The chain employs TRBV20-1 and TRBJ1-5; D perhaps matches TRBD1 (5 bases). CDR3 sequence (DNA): TGCAGTGCTAGAGATCCCACCAGCTCCAGGGATCAGCCCCAGCATTTT. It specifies CSARDPTSSRDQPQHF.